This TCR beta chain was obtained from a study of blood T cell repertoires in COVID-19. Original handling: Quantification of nucleated cells was approximated via reference gene primer amplification. Assay used: immunoSEQ multiplex PCR; TCRdb lists only in-frame clones, some missing. That table supplies the V and J calls and clone size; D and trimming were determined from the DNA. The sample gives about 210,000 clones, approximately 86% of which show up once; approximately 0.7% is in the top ten. A few counts support this clone. This CDR3 has 13 amino acids. CDR1 and CDR2 from the germline V gene are GTSNPN and SVGIG (reference sequence). V was pared by 0 bases and J by 5 bases, with 3 bases of the junction left unmatched.

This TCR derives from a man aged 40-49 years with acute or convalescent COVID-19. The chain links TRBV30 to TRBJ1-1, with 7 bases fitting TRBD1. Sequencing input: peripheral blood. Here the CDR3 DNA reads TGTGCCTGGAGTGTTGCAGGGGGGACTGAAGCTTTCTTT. Protein sequence: CAWSVAGGTEAFF.